These 20 T cell receptor beta chains came from one sample sequenced in a study of a mutant IDH1 vaccine in newly diagnosed glioma. These receptors' targets are unknown. Time point: week 11, during vaccination. Each dose delivered 300 ug of mutant IDH1 20-mer peptide subcutaneously with imiquimod. Only in-frame clones appear in the TCRdb table, and some are missing; sequencing was by immunoSEQ multiplex PCR. Among roughly 61,000 clones listed, 75% to 85% were seen once. This specimen consisted of PBMCs, obtained from a glioma patient whose treatment included an IDH1 peptide vaccine. These receptors all stem from a middle-aged man with glioma.

This clone came up once. The rearrangement uses TRBV11-3 and TRBJ2-1; D may match TRBD1 or TRBD2 (6 bases each). From germline, CDR1 is SGHNT and CDR2 YENEEA. Trimming took off 3 bases at V and 8 bases at J, with 14 bases between the two ends. The CDR3 covers 14 residues. The CDR3 reads CASSFEGGTDEQFF. The CDR3 nucleotides are TGTGCCAGCAGCTTCGAGGGGGGTACGGATGAGCAGTTCTTC.

The chain couples TRBV6-1 to TRBJ1-1, with 7 bases matching TRBD1. V trimming: 8 bases; J trimming: 6 bases; junction bases outside the gene matches: 9. Germline CDR1 is MNHNS and CDR2 is SASEGT. CDR3 length: 13 amino acids. Here the CDR3 reads CASRVDRASEAFF. CDR3 nucleotide sequence: TGTGCCAGCCGGGTCGACAGGGCGTCTGAAGCTTTCTTT.

The rearrangement joins TRBV11-3 to TRBJ1-2; D not certain. The CDR3 contains 14 residues. V was pared by 4 bases and J by 4 bases, with 13 bases between. CDR1 is SGHNT, CDR2 YENEEA, per germline. DNA for the CDR3: TGTGCCAGCAGCTCCCGGGATCGGAGCTATGGCTACACCTTC. It encodes CASSSRDRSYGYTF.

V usage is TRBV19 and J usage is TRBJ1-2, with 8 bases lining up with TRBD1. This CDR3 is built from 13 residues. Germline CDR1 reads LNHDA; CDR2 reads SQIVND (reference sequence). The J segment lost 6 bases and the V segment lost 7 bases, leaving 7 bases of the junction unmatched. CDR3 DNA: TGTGCCAGTAATGTGGGCAGGGGGCATGGCTACACCTTC. Translating it yields CASNVGRGHGYTF.

The V call is TRBV11-2, the J call TRBJ2-7; D is ambiguous. CDR3 length: 14 residues. The V end was cut by 5 bases, the J end by 6 bases, with 17 bases between. Germline V gene sequence: CDR1 SGHAT, CDR2 FQNNGV. The CDR3 reads CASSHPRTQSEQYF. Here the CDR3 DNA reads TGTGCCAGCAGCCACCCCCGGACCCAGTCCGAGCAGTACTTC.

V usage is TRBV19 and J usage is TRBJ2-7; 7 bases are shared with TRBD2. The V and J ends lost 4 bases and 6 bases, in that order; junction bases with no gene match: 15. The CDR3 is made up of 16 amino acids. CDR1 is LNHDA and CDR2 is SQIVND in the germline V gene (reference sequence). CDR3 loop: CASSTPGERGWVEQYF. CDR3 sequence (DNA): TGTGCCAGTAGTACCCCGGGAGAGCGGGGATGGGTCGAGCAGTACTTC.

This chain uses TRBV5-6 with TRBJ1-5; D is undetermined. Per the germline V gene, CDR1 is SGHDT and CDR2 is YYEEEE. The CDR3 covers 13 residues. Trimming took 4 bases from V and 5 from J, leaving 10 bases between them. CDR3 residues: CASSPYPDQPQHF. CDR3 bases: TGTGCCAGCAGCCCTTATCCGGATCAGCCCCAGCATTTT.

V usage is TRBV18 and J usage is TRBJ2-1; D may be TRBD1 (5 bases). Trimming pared 0 bases from V and 5 bases from J, leaving 11 bases between. The CDR3 spans 15 residues. The germline gives CDR1 KGHSH, CDR2 LQKENI. CDR3 amino acids: CASSPPRTLDNEQFF. CDR3 in DNA: TGTGCCAGCTCACCACCACGGACATTGGACAATGAGCAGTTCTTC. Supplemented by reference TRBV18 and TRBJ2-1, the full variable domain reads NAGVMQNPRHLVRRRGQEARLRCSPMKGHSHVYWYRQLPEEGLKFMVYLQKENIIDESGMPKERFSAEFPKEGPSILRIQQVVRGDSAAYFCASSPPRTLDNEQFFGPGTRLTVL.

This sequence joins TRBV7-7 and TRBJ2-5, with TRBD1 as a possible D gene (6 bases). Germline CDR1 is SSHAT and CDR2 is FNYEAQ (reference sequence). Deletions cut 8 bases from V and 1 base from J, with 11 bases between. CDR3 length: 13 amino acids. CDR3 sequence (DNA): TGTGCCAGCGCCGGGACACTCCAAGAGACCCAGTACTTC. This gives the protein CASAGTLQETQYF.

The rearrangement uses TRBV19 and TRBJ1-5; 7 nucleotides line up with TRBD1. This CDR3 has 13 amino acids. With V trimmed by 11 bases and J by 2 bases, 6 bases remained unmatched. Germline V gives CDR1 LNHDA, CDR2 SQIVND (reference sequence). The CDR3 sequence: CAVADRGNQPQHF. CDR3 coding DNA: TGTGCCGTGGCCGACAGGGGCAATCAGCCCCAGCATTTT.

This clone has a handful of counts. V is TRBV19 and J is TRBJ2-2; D is possibly TRBD1 (5 bases). CDR1 is LNHDA, CDR2 SQIVND, per germline (reference sequence). The CDR3 spans 19 residues. The V and J ends lost 3 bases and 1 base respectively, with 21 bases between them. In DNA form, the CDR3 reads TGTGCCAGTAGTATTGAGCCGGCGAGTCGCAGGGAGAACACCGGGGAGCTGTTTTTT. This gives the protein CASSIEPASRRENTGELFF. The whole variable domain, remainder taken from reference TRBV19 and TRBJ2-2, is DGGITQSPKYLFRKEGQNVTLSCEQNLNHDAMYWYRQDPGQGLRLIYYSQIVNDFQKGDIAEGYSVSREKKESFPLTVTSAQKNPTAFYLCASSIEPASRRENTGELFFGEGSRLTVL.

This clone has more than one count but fewer than ten. The J gene is TRBJ2-3, the V gene TRBV2; weak D call: TRBD2 (6 bases). CDR3 size: 13 residues. V lost 6 bases and J lost 13, with 20 bases in between. The germline V gene encodes CDR1 SNHLY and CDR2 FYNNEI. In nucleotides, the CDR3 is TGTGCCAGCAGAATGGAGGGCGGAGGGAAGGAGTATTTT. Amino acid sequence: CASRMEGGGKEYF.

The J gene is TRBJ2-4, the V gene TRBV29-1, with D possibly called TRBD1 or TRBD2 (6 bases each). V shed 6 bases and J shed 8 bases, with 23 bases lying between them. The V gene's germline CDR1 is SQVTM and CDR2 ANQGSEA. The CDR3 is made up of 15 amino acids. The CDR3 loop is CSVGHDGGLSDIQYF. DNA for the CDR3: TGCAGCGTCGGCCATGATGGGGGGCTGTCGGACATTCAGTACTTC.

The chain uses TRBV19 and TRBJ1-1, with 7 bases aligning to TRBD1. The CDR3 is made up of 13 amino acids. Germline lookup yields CDR1 LNHDA and CDR2 SQIVND (reference sequence). The junction had 4 bases not matched to a gene; V was cut back by 6 bases and J by 3 bases. The CDR3 loop is CASRDRSDTEAFF. Written as DNA, the CDR3 is TGTGCCAGTAGGGACAGGTCAGACACTGAAGCTTTCTTT.

The chain employs TRBV9 and TRBJ2-7, with TRBD1 matching over 7 bases. The CDR3 length is 15 residues. The germline CDR1 and CDR2 sequences are SGDLS and YYNGEE. Trimming removed 0 bases from V and 2 bases from J; junction bases left unmatched: 5. The DNA for the CDR3 is TGTGCCAGCAGCGTAGAGGCAGGGGGACCCTACGAGCAGTACTTC. Its translation is CASSVEAGGPYEQYF.

The rearrangement joins TRBV4-1 to TRBJ1-2, with D possibly TRBD1 on 6 matching bases. The germline V gene encodes CDR1 MGHRA and CDR2 YSYEKL. The CDR3 length is 14 residues. Trimming removed 3 bases from V and 6 bases from J, with 14 bases in between. The CDR3 spells CASSQQNREDGYTF. The DNA for the CDR3 is TGCGCCAGCAGCCAGCAGAACAGGGAAGATGGCTACACCTTC.

The rearrangement joins TRBV14 to TRBJ2-1, with 7 bases identical to TRBD2. The junction had 8 bases not matched to a gene; V was cut back by 4 bases and J by 5 bases. This CDR3 has 15 amino acids. Looked up from germline, CDR1 is SGHDN and CDR2 is FVKESK. This CDR3 is CASSLSAGSHNEQFF. As DNA, the CDR3 is TGTGCCAGCAGCCTTTCAGCGGGGAGCCACAATGAGCAGTTCTTC.

J is TRBJ1-1 and V is TRBV6-5; 8 positions agree with TRBD1. This CDR3 contains 15 residues. V was pared by 3 bases and J by 4 bases, with 7 bases of the junction left unmatched. CDR1 MNHEY and CDR2 SVGAGI come from the germline V gene. This chain's CDR3 is CASSYSGTGRTEAFF. CDR3 DNA sequence: TGTGCCAGCAGTTATTCTGGGACAGGCCGCACTGAAGCTTTCTTT.

This clone has more than one count but fewer than ten. The gene calls are TRBV28 and TRBJ2-3; D is ambiguous. This CDR3 has 13 amino acids. Germline CDR1 is MDHEN and CDR2 is SYDVKM. The V gene lost 6 bases and the J gene lost 7 bases, with 14 bases spanning the gap. DNA for the CDR3: TGTGCCAGCAGCCGCGGACCGGAGAATACGCAGTATTTT. As protein: CASSRGPENTQYF. Variable domain in full (rest from reference TRBV28 and TRBJ2-3): DVKVTQSSRYLVKRTGEKVFLECVQDMDHENMFWYRQDPGLGLRLIYFSYDVKMKEKGDIPEGYSVSREKKERFSLILESASTNQTSMYLCASSRGPENTQYFGPGTRLTVL.

This clone showed up just a few times. The V call is TRBV7-9, the J call TRBJ2-2, with TRBD1 as a possible D gene (6 bases). Germline-derived CDR1 and CDR2 are SEHNR and FQNEAQ (reference sequence). Trimming left V 7 bases short and J 3 bases short, with 18 bases between. The CDR3 is 16 amino acids. The CDR3 DNA sequence: TGTGCCAGCAACCCCCCAACAGGGCTGGACACCGGGGAGCTGTTTTTT. Translating gives CASNPPTGLDTGELFF.